This T cell receptor beta chain was observed in a study of T-cell reconstitution after alpha-beta-depleted transplantation in children. Trimming removed 6 bases from V and 2 bases from J, with 12 bases in between. This CDR3 has 13 amino acids. Germline-derived CDR1 and CDR2 are DFQATT and SNEGSKA (reference sequence). As it was prepared, the TCRbeta library received unique molecular identifiers. TCRdb redid the calling of the PCR reads with MiXCR, one entry per CDR3 protein. The top ten clones hold about 5% of a sample with 200,000 to 250,000 distinct CDR3 sequences, under 30% of them seen once. There are many counts of this clonotype.

The material was PBMCs, mostly from graft donor cells, obtained 360 days after TCRalphabeta/CD19-depleted stem cell transplant. The chain links TRBV20-1 to TRBJ2-3, with TRBD2 as a possible D gene (7 bases). The sequence was obtained from a female patient between 2 and 15 years old who had a stem cell transplant for congenital amegakaryocytic thrombocytopenia, so the T cells may come from the graft donor. The CDR3 coding sequence is TGCAGTGCGGAAGGGGGGGTCACAGATACGCAGTATTTT. It is translated as CSAEGGVTDTQYF.